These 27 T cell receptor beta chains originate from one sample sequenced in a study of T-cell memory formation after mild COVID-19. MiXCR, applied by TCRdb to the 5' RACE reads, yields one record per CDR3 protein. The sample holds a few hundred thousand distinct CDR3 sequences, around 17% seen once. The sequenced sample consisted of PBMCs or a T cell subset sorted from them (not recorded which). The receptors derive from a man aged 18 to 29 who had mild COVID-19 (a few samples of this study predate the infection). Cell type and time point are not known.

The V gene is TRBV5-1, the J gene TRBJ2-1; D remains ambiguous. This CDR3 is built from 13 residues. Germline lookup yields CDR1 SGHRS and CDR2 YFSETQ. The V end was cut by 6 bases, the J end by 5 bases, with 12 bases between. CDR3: CASNPLGNNEQFF. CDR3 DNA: TGCGCCAGCAATCCTCTGGGAAACAATGAGCAGTTCTTC.

DNA of the CDR3: TGTGCCAGCACCCCTGGTCGCACAGATACGCAGTATTTT. Its protein is CASTPGRTDTQYF. The chain joins TRBV7-2 to TRBJ2-3; D call uncertain. The length of the CDR3 is 13 residues. Trimming took 7 bases from V and 1 from J, leaving 9 bases between them. The germline V gene encodes CDR1 SGHTA and CDR2 FQGNSA. Full variable domain (missing parts from reference TRBV7-2 and TRBJ2-3): GAGVSQSPSNKVTEKGKDVELRCDPISGHTALYWYRQSLGQGLEFLIYFQGNSAPDKSGLPSDRFSAERTGGSVSTLTIQRTQQEDSAVYLCASTPGRTDTQYFGPGTRLTVL.

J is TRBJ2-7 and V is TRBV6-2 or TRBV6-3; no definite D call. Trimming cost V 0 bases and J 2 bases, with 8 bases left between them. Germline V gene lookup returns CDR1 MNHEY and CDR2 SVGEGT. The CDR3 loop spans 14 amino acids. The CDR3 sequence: CASSYSNQAYEQYV. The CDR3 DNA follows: TGTGCCAGCAGTTACTCGAATCAGGCCTACGAGCAGTACGTC.

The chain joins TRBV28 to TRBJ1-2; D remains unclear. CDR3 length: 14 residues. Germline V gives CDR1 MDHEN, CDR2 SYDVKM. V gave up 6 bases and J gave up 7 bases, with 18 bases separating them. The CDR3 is CASRPPRRVGGYTF. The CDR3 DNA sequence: TGTGCCAGCAGGCCCCCCCGGAGGGTAGGTGGCTACACCTTC.

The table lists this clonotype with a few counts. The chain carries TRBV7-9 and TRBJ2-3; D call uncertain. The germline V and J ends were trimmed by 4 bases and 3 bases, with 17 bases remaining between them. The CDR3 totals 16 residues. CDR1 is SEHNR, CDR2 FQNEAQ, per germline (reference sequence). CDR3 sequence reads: CASSSKESYFTDTQYF. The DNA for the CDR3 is TGTGCCAGCAGCTCGAAGGAGTCGTACTTTACAGATACGCAGTATTTT.

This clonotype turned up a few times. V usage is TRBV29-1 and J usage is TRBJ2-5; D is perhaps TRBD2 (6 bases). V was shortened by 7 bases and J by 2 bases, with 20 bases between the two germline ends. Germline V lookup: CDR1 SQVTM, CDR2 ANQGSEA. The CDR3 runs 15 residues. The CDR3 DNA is TGCAGCGCCGATCTCAAGGCGGGGTTTCAAGAGACCCAGTACTTC. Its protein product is CSADLKAGFQETQYF.

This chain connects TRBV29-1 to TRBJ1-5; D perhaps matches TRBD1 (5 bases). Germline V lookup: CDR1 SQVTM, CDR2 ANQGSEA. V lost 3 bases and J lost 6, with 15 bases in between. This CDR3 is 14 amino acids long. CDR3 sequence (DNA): TGCAGCGTTGAGGTGGGGGAGGGCTCTCAGCCCCAGCATTTT. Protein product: CSVEVGEGSQPQHF.

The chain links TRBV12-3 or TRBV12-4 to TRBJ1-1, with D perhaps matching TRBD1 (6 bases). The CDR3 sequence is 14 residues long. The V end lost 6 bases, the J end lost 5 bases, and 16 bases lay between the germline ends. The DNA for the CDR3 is TGTGCCAGCAGCCGCAAGGGGGGCCCTACTGAAGCTTTCTTT. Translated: CASSRKGGPTEAFF.

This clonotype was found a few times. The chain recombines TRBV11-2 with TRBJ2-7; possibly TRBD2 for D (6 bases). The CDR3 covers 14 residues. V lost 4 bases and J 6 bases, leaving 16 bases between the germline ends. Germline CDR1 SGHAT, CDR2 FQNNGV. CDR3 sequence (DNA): TGTGCCAGCAGCTCCGTCTCGGGGCGGGGCGAGCAGTACTTC. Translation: CASSSVSGRGEQYF.

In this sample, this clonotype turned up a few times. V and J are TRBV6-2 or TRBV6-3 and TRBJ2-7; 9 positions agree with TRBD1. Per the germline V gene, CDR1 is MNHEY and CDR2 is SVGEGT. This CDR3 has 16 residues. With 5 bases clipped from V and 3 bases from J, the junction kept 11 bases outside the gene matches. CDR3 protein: CASSPHGRTGDYEQYF. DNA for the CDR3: TGTGCCAGCAGTCCCCATGGGAGGACAGGGGACTACGAGCAGTACTTC.

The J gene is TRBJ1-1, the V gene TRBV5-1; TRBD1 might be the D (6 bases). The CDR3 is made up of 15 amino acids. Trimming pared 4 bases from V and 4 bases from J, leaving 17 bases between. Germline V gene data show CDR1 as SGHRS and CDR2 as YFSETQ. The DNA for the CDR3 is TGCGCCAGCAGCCCCGGGACACCCAGGGGCACTGAAGCTTTCTTT. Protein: CASSPGTPRGTEAFF. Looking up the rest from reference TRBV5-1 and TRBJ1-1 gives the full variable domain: KAGVTQTPRYLIKTRGQQVTLSCSPISGHRSVSWYQQTPGQGLQFLFEYFSETQRNKGNFPGRFSGRQFSNSRSEMNVSTLELGDSALYLCASSPGTPRGTEAFFGQGTRLTVV.

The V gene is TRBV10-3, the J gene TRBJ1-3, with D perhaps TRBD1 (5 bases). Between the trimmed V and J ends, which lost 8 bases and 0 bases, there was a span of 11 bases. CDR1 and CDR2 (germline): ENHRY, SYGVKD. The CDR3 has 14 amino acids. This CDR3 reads CAISQGFSGNTIYF. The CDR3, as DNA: TGTGCCATCTCTCAGGGCTTCTCTGGAAACACCATATATTTT.

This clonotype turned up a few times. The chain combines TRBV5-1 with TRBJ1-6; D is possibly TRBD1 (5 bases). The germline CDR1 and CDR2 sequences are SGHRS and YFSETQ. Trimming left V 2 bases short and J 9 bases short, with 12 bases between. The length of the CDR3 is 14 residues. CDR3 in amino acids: CASSFAGPSSPLHF. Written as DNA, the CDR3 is TGCGCCAGCAGCTTTGCGGGGCCCTCTTCACCCCTCCACTTT.

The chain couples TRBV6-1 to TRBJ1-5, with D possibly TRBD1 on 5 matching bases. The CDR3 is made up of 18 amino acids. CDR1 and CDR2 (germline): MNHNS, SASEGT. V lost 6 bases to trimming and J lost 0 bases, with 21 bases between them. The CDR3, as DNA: TGTGCCAGCAGAAGACTGGGACGAGGCTTGATTAGCAATCAGCCCCAGCATTTT. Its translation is CASRRLGRGLISNQPQHF.

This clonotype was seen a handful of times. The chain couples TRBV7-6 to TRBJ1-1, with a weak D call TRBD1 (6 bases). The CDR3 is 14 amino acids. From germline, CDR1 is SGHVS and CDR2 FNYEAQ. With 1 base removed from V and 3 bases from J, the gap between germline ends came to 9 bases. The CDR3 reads CASSLGQADTEAFF. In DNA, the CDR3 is TGTGCCAGCAGCTTAGGACAGGCCGACACTGAAGCTTTCTTT.

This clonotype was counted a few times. CDR3 sequence: CSVVRGTGRTEAFF. DNA for the CDR3: TGCAGCGTTGTAAGGGGGACAGGGCGAACTGAAGCTTTCTTT. The chain carries TRBV29-1 and TRBJ1-1; 9 bases match TRBD1. The CDR3 spans 14 residues. The V segment lost 4 bases and the J segment 5 bases; nucleotides outside the gene matches: 8. Germline CDR1 and CDR2: SQVTM and ANQGSEA. The full variable domain, with the rest looked up from reference TRBV29-1 and TRBJ1-1, is SAVISQKPSRDICQRGTSLTIQCQVDSQVTMMFWYRQQPGQSLTLIATANQGSEATYESGFVIDKFPISRPNLTFSTLTVSNMSPEDSSIYLCSVVRGTGRTEAFFGQGTRLTVV.

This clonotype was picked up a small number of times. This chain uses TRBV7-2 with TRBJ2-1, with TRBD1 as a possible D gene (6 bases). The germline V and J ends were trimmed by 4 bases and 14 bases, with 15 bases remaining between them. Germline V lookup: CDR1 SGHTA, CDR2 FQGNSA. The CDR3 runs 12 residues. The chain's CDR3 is CASSWEWGLKFF. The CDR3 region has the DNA TGTGCCAGCAGCTGGGAGTGGGGGCTAAAGTTCTTC.

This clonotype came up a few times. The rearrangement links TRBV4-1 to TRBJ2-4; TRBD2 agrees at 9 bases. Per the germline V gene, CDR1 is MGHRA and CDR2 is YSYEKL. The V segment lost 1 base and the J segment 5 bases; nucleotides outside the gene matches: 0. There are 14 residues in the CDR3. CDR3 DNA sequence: TGCGCCAGCAGCCAAGGACTAGCGGAAAACATTCAGTACTTC. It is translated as CASSQGLAENIQYF.

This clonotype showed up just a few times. DNA of the CDR3: TGCAGTGCTCCTCGACAGGGTATTTTCACTGAAGCTTTCTTT. It specifies CSAPRQGIFTEAFF. The rearrangement joins TRBV20-1 to TRBJ1-1, with TRBD1 matching 7 bases. Germline CDR1 is DFQATT and CDR2 is SNEGSKA (reference sequence). This CDR3 has 14 residues. V lost 5 bases and J lost 4; bases outside the gene matches: 10.

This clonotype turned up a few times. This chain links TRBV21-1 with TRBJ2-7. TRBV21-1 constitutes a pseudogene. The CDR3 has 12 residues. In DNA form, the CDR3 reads TGTGCCAGCAGCAAACCTTCCTACGAGCAGTACTTC. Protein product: CASSKPSYEQYF.

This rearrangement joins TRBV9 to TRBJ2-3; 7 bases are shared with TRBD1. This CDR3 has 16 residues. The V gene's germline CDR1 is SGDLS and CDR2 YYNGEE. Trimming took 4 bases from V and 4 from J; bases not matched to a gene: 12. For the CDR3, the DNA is TGTGCCAGCAGCCCGCGGGTCCTAGGGGGCTCAGATACGCAGTATTTT. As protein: CASSPRVLGGSDTQYF.

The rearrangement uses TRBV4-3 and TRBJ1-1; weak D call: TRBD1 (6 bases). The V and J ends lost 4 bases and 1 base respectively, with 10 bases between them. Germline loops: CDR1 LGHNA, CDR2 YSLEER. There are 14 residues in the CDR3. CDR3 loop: CASSRLGGNTEAFF. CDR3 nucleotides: TGCGCCAGCAGCCGACTAGGGGGGAACACTGAAGCTTTCTTT.

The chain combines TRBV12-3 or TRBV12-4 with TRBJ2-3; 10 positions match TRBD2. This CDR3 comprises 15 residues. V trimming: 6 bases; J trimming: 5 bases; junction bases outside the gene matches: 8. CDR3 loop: CASSVPLAGVDTQYF. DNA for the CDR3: TGTGCCAGCAGCGTACCCCTAGCGGGAGTAGATACGCAGTATTTT.

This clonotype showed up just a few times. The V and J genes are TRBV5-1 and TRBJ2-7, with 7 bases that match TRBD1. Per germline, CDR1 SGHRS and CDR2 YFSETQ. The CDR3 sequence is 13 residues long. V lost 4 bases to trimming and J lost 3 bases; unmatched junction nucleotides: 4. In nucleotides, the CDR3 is TGCGCCAGCAGCCTGACAGGGAACTACGAGCAGTACGTC. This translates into CASSLTGNYEQYV.

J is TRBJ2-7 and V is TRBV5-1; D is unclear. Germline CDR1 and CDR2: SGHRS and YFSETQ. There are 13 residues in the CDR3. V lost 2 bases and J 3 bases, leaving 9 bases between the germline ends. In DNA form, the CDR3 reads TGCGCCAGCAGCTTCACGGATCTCTACGAGCAGTACTTC. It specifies CASSFTDLYEQYF.

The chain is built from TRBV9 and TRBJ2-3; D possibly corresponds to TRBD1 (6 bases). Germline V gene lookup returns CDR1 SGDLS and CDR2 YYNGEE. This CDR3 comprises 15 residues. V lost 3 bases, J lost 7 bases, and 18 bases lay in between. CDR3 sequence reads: CASSAGTLRAHTQYF. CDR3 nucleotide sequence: TGTGCCAGCAGCGCAGGGACACTCCGTGCCCATACGCAGTATTTT.

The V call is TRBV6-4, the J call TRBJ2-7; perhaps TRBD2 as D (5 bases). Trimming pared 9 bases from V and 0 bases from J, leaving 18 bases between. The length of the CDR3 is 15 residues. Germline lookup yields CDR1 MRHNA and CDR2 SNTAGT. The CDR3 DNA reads TGTGCCAGTTTAAAGTACCGGGAAGACTCCTACGAGCAGTACGTC. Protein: CASLKYREDSYEQYV.